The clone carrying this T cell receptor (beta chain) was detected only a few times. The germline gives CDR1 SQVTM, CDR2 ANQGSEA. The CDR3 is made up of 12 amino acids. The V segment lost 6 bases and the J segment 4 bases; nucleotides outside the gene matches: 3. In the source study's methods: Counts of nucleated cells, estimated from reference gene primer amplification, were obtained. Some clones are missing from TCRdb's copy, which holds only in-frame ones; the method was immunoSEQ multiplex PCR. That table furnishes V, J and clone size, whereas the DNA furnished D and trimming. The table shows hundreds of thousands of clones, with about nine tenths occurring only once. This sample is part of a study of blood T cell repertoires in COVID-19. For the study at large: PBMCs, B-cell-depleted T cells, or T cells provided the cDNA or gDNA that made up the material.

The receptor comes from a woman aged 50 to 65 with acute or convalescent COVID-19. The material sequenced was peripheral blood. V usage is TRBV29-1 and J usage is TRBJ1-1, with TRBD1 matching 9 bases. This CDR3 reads CSVATGGTEAFF. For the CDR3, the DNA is TGCAGCGTAGCGACAGGGGGCACTGAAGCTTTCTTT.